The table lists the clone carrying this T cell receptor beta chain with a few counts. Using immunoSEQ multiplex PCR, the repertoire was profiled, and TCRdb retains in-frame clones only, with some absent. The sample includes some 220,000 clones, about 88% seen only once; the top ten take around 3%. The data are from a study of blood T cell repertoires in COVID-19. The wider study: Material from acute and convalescent COVID-19 was sourced from the United States, Italy and Spain.

The germline CDR1 and CDR2 sequences are SGHDN and FVKESK. This CDR3 comprises 14 residues. Trimming pared 4 bases from V and 0 bases from J, leaving 10 bases between. The chain carries TRBV14 and TRBJ2-7; a weak D match, TRBD1 (5 bases). The clonotype originates from a man aged 50 to 59 who had recovered from COVID-19. Sequencing was performed on peripheral blood. CDR3 nucleotide sequence: TGTGCCAGCAGCCGGAACAGGAACTCCTACGAGCAGTACTTC. Its protein is CASSRNRNSYEQYF.